Below are 31 T cell receptor beta chains sequenced from a single sample in a study of cytomegalovirus exposure and HLA in healthy donors. PCR used 60 Vbeta primers and 13 Jbeta primers. The table came from immunoSEQ multiplex PCR; TCRdb's copy has only in-frame clones and leaves some out. The table shows about 190,000 clones, with about 77% occurring only once. Sequencing was carried out using PBMCs. Receptor source: a woman in her 30s in good health and CMV-seropositive.

V is TRBV7-9 and J is TRBJ1-6, with D possibly being TRBD1 (5 bases). The CDR3 runs 16 residues. CDR1 is SEHNR and CDR2 is FQNEAQ in the germline V gene (reference sequence). Deletions cut 6 bases from V and 3 bases from J, with 15 bases between. This chain's CDR3 is CASRPEGPIYNSPLHF. The CDR3, as DNA: TGTGCCAGCAGACCGGAGGGACCGATCTATAATTCACCCCTCCACTTT.

The V and J genes are TRBV19 and TRBJ2-1; a possible D gene is TRBD2 (5 bases). This CDR3 contains 14 residues. Germline loops: CDR1 LNHDA, CDR2 SQIVND (reference sequence). V lost 10 bases to trimming and J lost 8 bases, with 21 bases between them. The DNA for the CDR3 is TGTGCCACCGCAAGAGCGGACCCATGGGATGAGCAGTTCTTC. This encodes CATARADPWDEQFF.

This clone is a singleton in its sample. The chain uses TRBV9 and TRBJ2-1, with 11 bases fitting TRBD2. The junction had 8 bases not matched to a gene; V was cut back by 2 bases and J by 7 bases. The CDR3 is 16 residues long. The germline gives CDR1 SGDLS, CDR2 YYNGEE. In nucleotides, the CDR3 is TGTGCCAGCAGCGTGGGTAGCGGGGGGGCAGGTAATGAGCAGTTCTTC. Amino acids: CASSVGSGGAGNEQFF.

This chain links TRBV30 with TRBJ1-2; D is possibly TRBD1 (5 bases). The CDR3 spans 12 residues. Germline CDR1 and CDR2: GTSNPN and SVGIG (reference sequence). Between the trimmed V and J ends, which lost 2 bases and 11 bases, there was a span of 15 bases. In DNA, the CDR3 is TGTGCCTGGAGTCTACAGGTTTCGACTTACACCTTC. This sequence encodes CAWSLQVSTYTF.

This clone has a handful of counts. V usage is TRBV10-3 and J usage is TRBJ1-2, with TRBD1 matching 7 bases. In germline, CDR1 is ENHRY, CDR2 SYGVKD. The J segment lost 6 bases and the V segment lost 4 bases, leaving 5 bases of the junction unmatched. The CDR3 covers 13 residues. The CDR3, as DNA: TGTGCCATCAGTGCCGAACAGGGGCATGGCTACACCTTC. Translated: CAISAEQGHGYTF.

The count of this clone is one. The chain recombines TRBV27 with TRBJ1-2; D gene unclear. Germline V gene sequence: CDR1 MNHEY, CDR2 SMNVEV (reference sequence). The CDR3 is 13 amino acids. Trimming took 3 bases from V and 4 from J, leaving 9 bases between them. CDR3 region: CASSFKPLYGYTF. CDR3 nucleotide sequence: TGTGCCAGCAGTTTTAAGCCGCTCTATGGCTACACCTTC.

The chain recombines TRBV2 with TRBJ2-1, with TRBD2 matching 13 bases. The trim removed 7 bases at V and 8 bases at J, leaving 8 bases unmatched. The CDR3 has 15 amino acids. Germline-derived CDR1 and CDR2 are SNHLY and FYNNEI. CDR3 sequence reads: CASIRLAGGLDEQFF. CDR3 DNA: TGTGCCAGCATTAGACTAGCGGGAGGCCTGGATGAGCAGTTCTTC. Using reference TRBV2 and TRBJ2-1 for the parts outside the CDR3, the full variable domain is EPEVTQTPSHQVTQMGQEVILRCVPISNHLYFYWYRQILGQKVEFLVSFYNNEISEKSEIFDDQFSVERPDGSNFTLKIRSTKLEDSAMYFCASIRLAGGLDEQFFGPGTRLTVL.

The J gene is TRBJ1-5, the V gene TRBV10-3, with D perhaps matching TRBD1 (6 bases). CDR3 length: 14 amino acids. CDR1 and CDR2 from the germline V gene are ENHRY and SYGVKD. With 3 bases removed from V and 4 bases from J, the gap between germline ends came to 10 bases. The CDR3 DNA reads as TGTGCCATCAGTGACGGCAGGGGTAATCAGCCCCAGCATTTT. Translation gives CAISDGRGNQPQHF.

CDR3 residues: CASSAIGQGSPGYTF. The CDR3, as DNA: TGTGCCAGCAGCGCAATCGGACAGGGAAGTCCTGGCTACACCTTC. The rearrangement joins TRBV9 to TRBJ1-2; 8 bases fit TRBD1. This CDR3 comprises 15 residues. With V trimmed by 3 bases and J by 7 bases, 11 bases remained unmatched. CDR1 SGDLS and CDR2 YYNGEE come from the germline V gene.

This clone was seen a handful of times. The chain joins TRBV4-1 to TRBJ2-1, with 12 nucleotides matching TRBD2. The V gene's germline CDR1 is MGHRA and CDR2 YSYEKL. The J segment lost 8 bases and the V segment lost 1 base, leaving 6 bases of the junction unmatched. This CDR3 contains 16 residues. The CDR3 spells CASSQVASGRGHEQFF. CDR3 bases: TGCGCCAGCAGCCAAGTAGCTAGCGGGAGGGGTCATGAGCAGTTCTTC.

Written as DNA, the CDR3 is TGCAGCGTTCCGACAGCCTACGAGCAGTACTTC. As protein: CSVPTAYEQYF. The V gene is TRBV20-1, the J gene TRBJ2-7; perhaps TRBD1 as D (5 bases). CDR1 and CDR2 (germline): DFQATT, SNEGSKA (reference sequence). The CDR3 runs to 11 residues.

J is TRBJ2-2 and V is TRBV5-5; 11 bases match TRBD1. The germline V gene has CDR1 SGHKS and CDR2 YYEKEE (reference sequence). The V segment lost 4 bases and the J segment 5 bases; nucleotides outside the gene matches: 4. This CDR3 is built from 15 residues. The CDR3 loop is CASSLRDRGTGELFF. In DNA form, the CDR3 reads TGTGCCAGCAGCCTACGGGACAGGGGGACCGGGGAGCTGTTTTTT.

The chain combines TRBV30 with TRBJ1-1, with a possible D match to TRBD1 (5 bases). V shed 0 bases and J shed 10 bases, with 15 bases lying between them. Germline CDR1 and CDR2: GTSNPN and SVGIG (reference sequence). This CDR3 has 13 residues. CDR3 sequence (DNA): TGTGCCTGGAGTGTAGCTGGGGCCTGGGGAGCTTTCTTT. Translating gives CAWSVAGAWGAFF. Full variable domain (outside the CDR3, taken from reference TRBV30 and TRBJ1-1): SQTIHQWPATLVQPVGSPLSLECTVEGTSNPNLYWYRQAAGRGLQLLFYSVGIGQISSEVPQNLSASRPQDRQFILSSKKLLLSDSGFYLCAWSVAGAWGAFFGQGTRLTVV.

V is TRBV2 and J is TRBJ2-7, with a tentative D call TRBD2 (5 bases). The CDR3 spans 14 residues. Germline V gives CDR1 SNHLY, CDR2 FYNNEI. V lost 7 bases and J 5 bases, leaving 18 bases between the germline ends. This CDR3 is CASTRRTADDEQYF. The DNA for the CDR3 is TGTGCCAGCACGCGGAGGACCGCGGATGACGAGCAGTACTTC.

This clone appeared a few times. The chain has TRBV5-4 and TRBJ2-3, with D possibly being TRBD2 (6 bases). The CDR3 spans 14 residues. Germline values: CDR1 SGHNT, CDR2 YYREEE (reference sequence). The germline V and J ends were trimmed by 5 bases and 4 bases, with 14 bases remaining between them. As DNA, the CDR3 is TGTGCCAGCAGGCTGGGGGGTAGGGCAGATACGCAGTATTTT. This encodes CASRLGGRADTQYF.

V and J are TRBV28 and TRBJ1-5, with TRBD1 matching over 7 bases. After removal of 7 bases from V and 0 bases from J, the junction contained 9 bases not matched to a gene. CDR1 is MDHEN and CDR2 is SYDVKM in the germline V gene. This CDR3 has 16 residues. CDR3 DNA: TGTGCCAGCATCCGACAGGGTTATTATAGCAATCAGCCCCAGCATTTT. Residues: CASIRQGYYSNQPQHF.

The chain couples TRBV5-4 to TRBJ2-2, with D hard to call. V lost 1 base to trimming and J lost 2 bases, with 6 bases between them. The germline gives CDR1 SGHNT, CDR2 YYREEE (reference sequence). The CDR3 extends over 14 amino acids. The CDR3 region has the DNA TGTGCCAGCAGCTTGCTCGTCAACACCGGGGAGCTGTTTTTT. As protein: CASSLLVNTGELFF.

V usage is TRBV6-6 and J usage is TRBJ1-1; D unresolved. The V gene lost 1 base and the J gene lost 2 bases, with 11 bases spanning the gap. Germline V lookup: CDR1 MNHNY, CDR2 SVGAGI (reference sequence). CDR3 size: 15 residues. CDR3 nucleotide sequence: TGTGCCAGCAGTTACTTACCCGAGGTAAACACTGAAGCTTTCTTT. Protein sequence: CASSYLPEVNTEAFF.

In this sample, this clone turned up once. V gene TRBV10-3 combines with J gene TRBJ1-1, with D perhaps TRBD1 (6 bases). The CDR3 runs 15 residues. V shed 2 bases and J shed 3 bases, with 13 bases lying between them. The germline V gene has CDR1 ENHRY and CDR2 SYGVKD. The CDR3 loop reads CAISEGTDRDTEAFF. CDR3 bases: TGTGCCATCAGTGAGGGGACGGACAGAGACACTGAAGCTTTCTTT.

The genes are TRBV7-2 and TRBJ2-1; D call uncertain. CDR3 length: 16 amino acids. The V gene lost 3 bases and the J gene lost 2 bases, with 14 bases spanning the gap. CDR1 is SGHTA and CDR2 is FQGNSA in the germline V gene. CDR3 in DNA: TGTGCCAGCAGCTTGGCAGGAACAGAGACCTACAATGAGCAGTTCTTC. Translated: CASSLAGTETYNEQFF.

The chain combines TRBV6-1 with TRBJ1-4; 10 positions agree with TRBD1. This CDR3 has 19 amino acids. Trimming removed 0 bases from V and 2 bases from J; junction bases left unmatched: 9. CDR1 is MNHNS, CDR2 SASEGT, per germline. CDR3 coding DNA: TGTGCCAGCAGTGAAGCGATAGGGACAGGGGTCGAGACTAATGAAAAACTGTTTTTT. Residues: CASSEAIGTGVETNEKLFF.

The V gene is TRBV6-1, the J gene TRBJ1-5; D call uncertain. CDR1 is MNHNS and CDR2 is SASEGT in the germline V gene. Trimming cost V 0 bases and J 6 bases, with 9 bases left between them. The CDR3 contains 14 residues. The CDR3 DNA follows: TGTGCCAGCAGTGAAGCTCCCGGTGCTCAGCCCCAGCATTTT. Its translation is CASSEAPGAQPQHF.

The chain has TRBV4-3 and TRBJ2-1; TRBD1 might be the D (5 bases). Germline V gene sequence: CDR1 LGHNA, CDR2 YSLEER. The V end lost 1 base, the J end lost 6 bases, and 13 bases lay between the germline ends. The CDR3 totals 15 residues. For the CDR3, the DNA is TGCGCCAGCAGCCAAGCCAGGACAAAGATCAATGAGCAGTTCTTC. It specifies CASSQARTKINEQFF.

The CDR3 DNA reads as TGTGCCAGCAGTTACTCGGCGGGGGGAGGTGAGCAGTACTTC. This codes for CASSYSAGGGEQYF. The chain carries TRBV6-5 and TRBJ2-7; 8 positions match TRBD2. The CDR3 has 14 amino acids. CDR1 MNHEY and CDR2 SVGAGI come from the germline V gene. V shed 0 bases, J shed 7 bases, and the junction held 5 bases outside the gene matches.

V gene TRBV11-3 combines with J gene TRBJ2-2; 9 bases line up with TRBD2. Unmatched junction bases numbered 4, after V lost 3 bases and J lost 5 bases. The CDR3 spans 15 residues. Per germline, CDR1 SGHNT and CDR2 YENEEA. The CDR3 bases are TGTGCCAGCAGCTTGCGGCGGGGGGGTACCGGGGAGCTGTTTTTT. Its translation is CASSLRRGGTGELFF.

The chain has TRBV6-6 and TRBJ2-1; TRBD1 matches 10 bases. The CDR3 has 15 residues. CDR1 is MNHNY, CDR2 SVGAGI, per germline (reference sequence). After removal of 6 bases from V and 10 bases from J, the junction contained 12 bases not matched to a gene. The CDR3: CASRGTGAPPREQFF. The CDR3 DNA is TGTGCCAGCAGAGGGACAGGGGCCCCTCCTCGGGAGCAGTTCTTC.

V gene TRBV6-1 combines with J gene TRBJ1-2; no definite D call. V lost 6 bases and J lost 5, with 13 bases in between. Germline V gene sequence: CDR1 MNHNS, CDR2 SASEGT. The CDR3 contains 13 residues. Here the CDR3 reads CASSNDKMYGYTF. The DNA of the CDR3 is TGTGCCAGCAGCAACGACAAGATGTATGGCTACACCTTC.

The genes are TRBV6-6 and TRBJ2-1; 12 bases agree with TRBD2. This CDR3 spans 14 amino acids. V shed 4 bases, J shed 6 bases, and the junction held 1 base outside the gene matches. From germline, CDR1 is MNHNY and CDR2 SVGAGI (reference sequence). CDR3 bases: TGTGCCAGCAGTTTGGGACTAGCGGGCAATGAGCAGTTCTTC. It encodes CASSLGLAGNEQFF.

V usage is TRBV5-1 and J usage is TRBJ1-6; weak D call: TRBD1 (6 bases). The CDR3 runs to 13 residues. V lost 8 bases to trimming and J lost 10 bases, with 16 bases between them. CDR1 and CDR2 (germline): SGHRS, YFSETQ. CDR3 nucleotide sequence: TGCGCCAGTAGGTCACAGGGCGAGTCACCCCTCCACTTT. Its translation: CASRSQGESPLHF.

J is TRBJ2-3 and V is TRBV4-1, with TRBD2 matching 8 bases. The CDR3 runs to 16 residues. V gave up 2 bases and J gave up 2 bases; unmatched junction bases: 6. Germline V lookup: CDR1 MGHRA, CDR2 YSYEKL. This chain's CDR3 is CASSQPGGLTTDTQYF. The DNA for the CDR3 is TGCGCCAGCAGCCAACCGGGGGGGTTGACCACAGATACGCAGTATTTT.

This chain connects TRBV5-1 to TRBJ2-7; tentative D call: TRBD1 (5 bases). Trimming shortened V by 0 bases and J by 3 bases, and 16 bases separated the two germline ends. CDR1 SGHRS and CDR2 YFSETQ come from the germline V gene. The CDR3 covers 16 residues. The CDR3 DNA is TGCGCCAGCAGCTTGGCCCCTGGACAAGGGATCTACGAGCAGTACTTC. Translation gives CASSLAPGQGIYEQYF.